Below are 22 T cell receptor beta chains sequenced from a single sample in a study of T cell responses to AZD1222 COVID-19 vaccine. The assay was immunoSEQ multiplex PCR, and TCRdb's table has in-frame clones only and misses some. The table has 130,000 to 150,000 clones, roughly nine tenths seen once. The sample here was peripheral blood, taken on day 0 of AZD1222 vaccination. Every receptor here comes from an adult in good health.

This clone was seen once. The chain has TRBV30 and TRBJ1-5; 8 positions agree with TRBD1. From germline, CDR1 is GTSNPN and CDR2 SVGIG (reference sequence). The CDR3 covers 13 residues. After removal of 1 base from V and 16 bases from J, the junction contained 12 bases not matched to a gene. CDR3 coding DNA: TGTGCCTGGAGTGACATCGGGACAGGCGGGAGACATTTT. As protein: CAWSDIGTGGRHF.

This rearrangement joins TRBV28 to TRBJ1-5, with 9 bases that match TRBD1. Trimming cost V 2 bases and J 7 bases; bases outside gene matches: 6. Looked up from germline, CDR1 is MDHEN and CDR2 is SYDVKM. The length of the CDR3 is 15 residues. Written as DNA, the CDR3 is TGTGCCAGCAGTTTACCCATGGGACAGGGCCAGCCCCAGCATTTT. It specifies CASSLPMGQGQPQHF.

This rearrangement joins TRBV5-1 to TRBJ2-5; D is undetermined. V lost 3 bases and J lost 2, with 17 bases in between. The V gene's germline CDR1 is SGHRS and CDR2 YFSETQ. CDR3 length: 16 residues. CDR3 region: CASSSTPTVLQETQYF. Written as DNA, the CDR3 is TGCGCCAGCAGCTCGACTCCGACGGTCCTTCAAGAGACCCAGTACTTC.

The V gene is TRBV6-5, the J gene TRBJ2-3; unclear D gene. The germline gives CDR1 MNHEY, CDR2 SVGAGI. This CDR3 has 14 residues. Deletions cut 6 bases from V and 2 bases from J, with 12 bases between. The CDR3 sequence: CASSLGAATDTQYF. The CDR3 bases are TGTGCCAGCAGCCTCGGTGCGGCCACAGATACGCAGTATTTT.

J is TRBJ2-7 and V is TRBV5-1, with D unresolved. This CDR3 is 14 amino acids long. V lost 4 bases and J lost 2, with 13 bases in between. The germline CDR1 and CDR2 sequences are SGHRS and YFSETQ. The CDR3 DNA sequence: TGCGCCAGCAGCCCAAGCAGTTCTCCCTACGAGCAGTACTTC. It translates to CASSPSSSPYEQYF.

This chain connects TRBV28 to TRBJ1-6, with 7 positions matching TRBD1. J lost 14 bases, V lost 6 bases, and 22 bases had no gene match. The CDR3 is 17 residues long. Per the germline V gene, CDR1 is MDHEN and CDR2 is SYDVKM. As DNA, the CDR3 is TGTGCCAGCAGACTTCCCTCCGGACAGGCGGGCGGAAAATCCCTCCACTTT. As protein: CASRLPSGQAGGKSLHF.

The chain has TRBV7-2 and TRBJ1-5; 8 positions agree with TRBD1. CDR1 and CDR2 from the germline V gene are SGHTA and FQGNSA. This CDR3 has 16 residues. The J segment lost 2 bases and the V segment lost 5 bases, leaving 8 bases of the junction unmatched. The CDR3 here is CASSPTGVGGNQPQHF. The CDR3 DNA reads as TGTGCCAGCAGCCCGACAGGGGTTGGTGGCAATCAGCCCCAGCATTTT.

The chain couples TRBV19 to TRBJ1-5; weak D call: TRBD1 (6 bases). Trimming shortened V by 6 bases and J by 1 base, and 19 bases separated the two germline ends. Germline V CDR1 and CDR2: LNHDA, SQIVND (reference sequence). The CDR3 has 17 amino acids. The CDR3 reads CASRQPGQSGSNQPQHF. In DNA, the CDR3 is TGTGCCAGTAGACAGCCCGGACAGTCCGGCAGCAATCAGCCCCAGCATTTT.

The chain joins TRBV18 to TRBJ1-2; D ambiguous. CDR1 is KGHSH and CDR2 is LQKENI in the germline V gene. CDR3 length equals 16 residues. Trimming shortened V by 3 bases and J by 1 base, and 15 bases separated the two germline ends. CDR3 DNA: TGTGCCAGCTCACCGACCGCCTTAGACCTTAACTATGGCTACACCTTC. Translation gives CASSPTALDLNYGYTF. Full variable domain (outside the CDR3, taken from reference TRBV18 and TRBJ1-2): NAGVMQNPRHLVRRRGQEARLRCSPMKGHSHVYWYRQLPEEGLKFMVYLQKENIIDESGMPKERFSAEFPKEGPSILRIQQVVRGDSAAYFCASSPTALDLNYGYTFGSGTRLTVV.

This clone was observed a single time. J is TRBJ2-7 and V is TRBV6-5; D may be TRBD1 or TRBD2 (5 bases each). The CDR3 totals 13 residues. Germline values: CDR1 MNHEY, CDR2 SVGAGI. V lost 6 bases to trimming and J lost 2 bases, with 11 bases between them. The CDR3 spells CASSPGTPYEQYF. CDR3 coding DNA: TGTGCCAGCAGCCCCGGGACCCCCTACGAGCAGTACTTC.

The rearrangement uses TRBV28 and TRBJ1-2; perhaps TRBD1 as D (6 bases). CDR3 length: 13 residues. Looked up from germline, CDR1 is MDHEN and CDR2 is SYDVKM. V lost 2 bases to trimming and J lost 7 bases, with 11 bases between them. CDR3 amino acids: CASSLLVQGGYTF. CDR3 in DNA: TGTGCCAGCAGTTTACTTGTACAGGGTGGCTACACCTTC.

This chain links TRBV6-2 or TRBV6-3 with TRBJ2-4; D possibly matches TRBD1 or TRBD2 (6 bases each). Trimming cost V 2 bases and J 0 bases, with 11 bases left between them. The CDR3 is 16 residues long. CDR1 and CDR2 (germline): MNHEY, SVGEGT. CDR3 sequence: CASSYLGGQAKNIQYF. In nucleotides, the CDR3 is TGTGCCAGCAGTTACCTGGGGGGACAAGCCAAAAACATTCAGTACTTC.

The sample holds one count of this clone. V is TRBV7-3 and J is TRBJ2-6; no firm D call. Germline V gene lookup returns CDR1 SGHTA and CDR2 FQGTGA. This CDR3 region has 15 residues. V lost 6 bases, J lost 0 bases, and 9 bases lay in between. DNA for the CDR3: TGTGCCAGCAGGCTCGCGGTCTCTGGGGCCAACGTCCTGACTTTC. Translation gives CASRLAVSGANVLTF. Supplemented by reference TRBV7-3 and TRBJ2-6, the full variable domain reads GAGVSQTPSNKVTEKGKYVELRCDPISGHTALYWYRQSLGQGPEFLIYFQGTGAADDSGLPNDRFFAVRPEGSVSTLKIQRTERGDSAVYLCASRLAVSGANVLTFGAGSRLTVL.

V and J are TRBV9 and TRBJ2-5; no definite D call. CDR3 length: 14 residues. Germline values: CDR1 SGDLS, CDR2 YYNGEE. V lost 1 base and J 1 base, leaving 8 bases between the germline ends. The CDR3: CASSVRPSQETQYF. In DNA, the CDR3 is TGTGCCAGCAGCGTACGGCCCTCCCAAGAGACCCAGTACTTC.

The V call is TRBV4-2, the J call TRBJ1-1; maybe TRBD1 (6 bases). The CDR3 covers 15 residues. CDR1 and CDR2 (germline): LGHNA, YNFKEQ. V was clipped by 0 bases and J by 6 bases, with 14 bases between them. CDR3 amino acids: CASSQDRYGGSEAFF. CDR3 coding DNA: TGTGCCAGCAGCCAAGATCGATACGGGGGCTCTGAAGCTTTCTTT.

V gene TRBV5-1 combines with J gene TRBJ2-1; 13 bases line up with TRBD2. This CDR3 is built from 16 residues. Germline V gene sequence: CDR1 SGHRS, CDR2 YFSETQ. The V and J ends lost 4 bases and 3 bases, in that order; junction bases with no gene match: 4. CDR3 amino acids: CASSLRTSGSYNEQFF. The CDR3 DNA sequence: TGCGCCAGCAGCCTACGGACTAGCGGGAGCTACAATGAGCAGTTCTTC.

The chain recombines TRBV4-3 with TRBJ1-4, with D tentatively TRBD1 (5 bases). V lost 0 bases, J lost 7 bases, and 15 bases lay in between. Germline V gene lookup returns CDR1 LGHNA and CDR2 YSLEER. The CDR3 length is 16 residues. The CDR3 bases are TGCGCCAGCAGCCAAGATCGGCCAACAGGCAGTGAAAAACTGTTTTTT. Translation: CASSQDRPTGSEKLFF.

This chain uses TRBV28 with TRBJ1-6; 9 nucleotides agree with TRBD1. CDR3 length: 15 residues. Germline-derived CDR1 and CDR2 are MDHEN and SYDVKM. The V and J ends lost 5 bases and 8 bases, in that order; junction bases with no gene match: 7. The DNA of the CDR3 is TGTGCCAGCAGTGGGGGACAGGGTAGATATTCACCCCTCCACTTT. Amino acid sequence: CASSGGQGRYSPLHF.

This clone came up a few times. CDR3 DNA sequence: TGTGCCAGCAGTTATCGCATGAACACTGAAGCTTTCTTT. Its protein product is CASSYRMNTEAFF. V is TRBV27 and J is TRBJ1-1; D not certain. The CDR3 length is 13 residues. Germline V gene sequence: CDR1 MNHEY, CDR2 SMNVEV (reference sequence). V was clipped by 4 bases and J by 0 bases, with 6 bases between them.

This clone has just one count. V usage is TRBV27 and J usage is TRBJ1-5; weak D call: TRBD1 (6 bases). The CDR3 is 15 amino acids. V was clipped by 0 bases and J by 8 bases, with 14 bases between them. CDR1 and CDR2 (germline): MNHEY, SMNVEV (reference sequence). CDR3 nucleotide sequence: TGTGCCAGCAGTTTATCAGCAGGGGCCCCAAAGCCCCAGCATTTT. Its translation is CASSLSAGAPKPQHF.

The table lists this clone with a count of one. The chain couples TRBV28 to TRBJ1-4, with D maybe TRBD1 (5 bases). CDR3 length equals 14 residues. V lost 2 bases to trimming and J lost 8 bases, with 12 bases between them. Germline V gene data show CDR1 as MDHEN and CDR2 as SYDVKM. For the CDR3, the DNA is TGTGCCAGCAGTTTAAGGGGAGGTCGGGAAAAACTGTTTTTT. This codes for CASSLRGGREKLFF.

The chain uses TRBV2 and TRBJ1-4; D remains unclear. V lost 6 bases and J lost 0, with 14 bases in between. The CDR3 contains 16 residues. The V gene's germline CDR1 is SNHLY and CDR2 FYNNEI. The CDR3 spells CASRAYRGTTNEKLFF. CDR3 nucleotides: TGTGCCAGCAGGGCGTACAGAGGCACAACTAATGAAAAACTGTTTTTT. The entire variable domain, with the rest obtained from reference TRBV2 and TRBJ1-4, is as follows: EPEVTQTPSHQVTQMGQEVILRCVPISNHLYFYWYRQILGQKVEFLVSFYNNEISEKSEIFDDQFSVERPDGSNFTLKIRSTKLEDSAMYFCASRAYRGTTNEKLFFGSGTQLSVL.